A selection of T cell receptor beta chains follows, all from one sample in a study of cytomegalovirus exposure and HLA in healthy donors. The assay was immunoSEQ multiplex PCR, and TCRdb's table has in-frame clones only and misses some. The sample lists a few hundred thousand clones, almost 90% occurring once. Sequencing was done on a sample of PBMCs. The receptor source for this set is a woman in her late teens or twenties in good health and CMV-seronegative. Each CDR3 is given with its conserved first and last residue. The D gene is left open where the match is weak. Clone size appears in some rows only: once, few, many, or a class for an expanded clone.

J	V	size	D	length	DNA	CDR3
TRBJ2-1	TRBV4-1	-	TRBD1	16	TGCGCCAGCAGCCAAGTACCGGGACAGGGGGCCCATGAGCAGTTCTTC	CASSQVPGQGAHEQFF
TRBJ1-2	TRBV28	-	TRBD1	14	TGTGCCAGCAGTTTTCTGACAGGGGGCATTGGCTACACCTTC	CASSFLTGGIGYTF
TRBJ2-7	TRBV11-2	-	-	12	TGTGCCAGTAGCCGGGACACCTACGAGCAGTACTTC	CASSRDTYEQYF
TRBJ1-2	TRBV5-8	-	TRBD1	15	TGTGCCAGCAGCCCACTACCGGACAGGGACTATGGCTACACCTTC	CASSPLPDRDYGYTF
TRBJ1-1	TRBV28	-	-	13	TGTGCCAGCAAAGGGGTGGGGAACACTGAAGCTTTCTTT	CASKGVGNTEAFF
TRBJ2-1	TRBV7-8	once	-	15	TGTGCCAGCAGCCCCCAACTAGGGTCCTACAATGAGCAGTTCTTC	CASSPQLGSYNEQFF
TRBJ1-2	TRBV5-1	-	-	16	TGCGCCAGCAGCTGGGCCCGGACAGACCTGAACTATGGCTACACCTTC	CASSWARTDLNYGYTF
TRBJ1-5	TRBV27	-	-	17	TGTGCCAGCAGTTTAACGGGACAATTATATAGCAATCAGCCCCAGCATTTT	CASSLTGQLYSNQPQHF
TRBJ1-2	TRBV4-2	-	TRBD1	17	TGTGCCAGCAGCCATGCGCCCCGACAGGGGGGGATGGATGGCTACACCTTC	CASSHAPRQGGMDGYTF
TRBJ2-2	TRBV6-1	-	-	14	TGTGCCAGCGCCCTCGAACAGGGCACCGGGGAGCTGTTTTTT	CASALEQGTGELFF
TRBJ2-7	TRBV11-2	-	-	14	TGTGCCAGCAGCTTAGTCGGGAGATGGTACGAGCAGTACTTC	CASSLVGRWYEQYF
TRBJ2-1	TRBV4-1	-	TRBD2	20	TGCGCCAGCAGCCAAGCTGAAGATTGGGCTAGCGGGAGCCACGGCTATGAGCAGTTCTTC	CASSQAEDWASGSHGYEQFF
TRBJ1-1	TRBV6-5	-	-	14	TGTGCCAGCAGTCATCGGACAGAGAACACTGAAGCTTTCTTT	CASSHRTENTEAFF
TRBJ2-7	TRBV6-4	-	-	13	-	CASSDWAGGSVHF
TRBJ2-7	TRBV15	-	-	15	TGTGCCACCAGCAGAGGAAGACTGGGTACCTACGAGCAGTACTTC	CATSRGRLGTYEQYF
TRBJ2-1	TRBV5-6	-	TRBD1	16	TGTGCCAGCAGCTTGGTCATTGGGCAGGGGGCCAATGAGCAGTTCTTC	CASSLVIGQGANEQFF
TRBJ2-7	TRBV30	-	-	13	TGTGCCTGGACTCGGGGTAATCTCAACGAGCAGTACTTC	CAWTRGNLNEQYF
TRBJ2-3	TRBV19	once	TRBD2	17	TGTGCCAGTAGTATGGGACCTGGCGGGAGTCTGGGAGATACGCAGTATTTT	CASSMGPGGSLGDTQYF
TRBJ1-5	TRBV21-1	-	-	19	TGTGCCAGCAGCAAGCTACTGGGGGGACAGGGATCCTCCGGGCAGCCCCAGCATTTT	CASSKLLGGQGSSGQPQHF
TRBJ2-3	TRBV27	-	TRBD2	15	TGTGCCAGCAGTTCGGGACTAGCGGGACTGATAACGCAGTATTTT	CASSSGLAGLITQYF
TRBJ2-3	TRBV6-4	-	TRBD2	16	TGTGCCAGCAGTGACGGGGGGGAGTCGGGCGCAGATACGCAGTATTTT	CASSDGGESGADTQYF
TRBJ2-7	TRBV7-2	-	TRBD2	15	TGTGCCAGCAGCCCATCGACTAGCAGAGCCTACGAGCAGTACTTC	CASSPSTSRAYEQYF
TRBJ2-3	TRBV9	-	-	16	TGTGCCAGCAGCGTTACAGGAGCCTCTAGCACAGATACGCAGTATTTT	CASSVTGASSTDTQYF
TRBJ2-7	TRBV5-1	-	-	13	TGCGCCAGCAGCTTGGACGGGAGCTACGAGCAGTACTTC	CASSLDGSYEQYF
TRBJ1-5	TRBV6-1	-	TRBD1	15	TGTGCCAGCAGTTCCGGACAGGCGGGGGGTCAGCCCCAGCATTTT	CASSSGQAGGQPQHF
TRBJ1-4	TRBV2	-	-	14	TGTGCCAGCAGCGACAAGGTTAATACTGAAAAACTGTTTTTT	CASSDKVNTEKLFF
TRBJ1-5	TRBV30	-	TRBD1	13	TGTGCCTGGAGTGAAGGGGGCCTCGGGCCCCAGCATTTT	CAWSEGGLGPQHF
TRBJ2-7	TRBV15	-	-	15	TGTGCCACCAGCCCCGCTGGGCAGGGTCCCTACGAGCAGTACTTC	CATSPAGQGPYEQYF
TRBJ2-7	TRBV19	few	-	14	TGTGCCAGTAGTCCCCAGGGTCTTTCCTACGAGCAGTACTTC	CASSPQGLSYEQYF
TRBJ2-7	TRBV6-5	-	-	13	TGTGCCAGCAGGGAGGGGGCAAGGTACGAGCAGTACTTC	CASREGARYEQYF
TRBJ1-4	TRBV4-1	-	TRBD1	15	TGCGCCAGCAGCCAACGGGACAGGGAAAGGGAAAAACTGTTTTTT	CASSQRDREREKLFF
TRBJ2-6	TRBV4-1	-	TRBD1	21	TGCGCCAGCAGCCAAGAACCGGAGAGGGGGCTATTATTAGCTGGGGCCAACGTCCTGACTTTC	CASSQEPERGLLLAGANVLTF
TRBJ1-3	TRBV9	-	TRBD1	16	TGTGCCAGCAGCCCCGGCCCGGGACAGGGAGTCAACACCATATATTTT	CASSPGPGQGVNTIYF
TRBJ1-5	TRBV28	few	-	13	TGTGCCAGCAGACAGGGTGGCAATCAGCCCCAGCATTTT	CASRQGGNQPQHF
TRBJ1-2	TRBV5-4	-	-	13	TGTGCCAGCAGCTTGGGGCAGTCATATGGCTACACCTTC	CASSLGQSYGYTF
TRBJ1-1	TRBV19	-	-	13	TGTGCCAGTAGTTGGGAGGTGAACACTGAAGCTTTCTTT	CASSWEVNTEAFF
TRBJ1-1	TRBV7-9	once	TRBD1	16	TGTGCCACCCACGGGCAGGGGGCGACCATGAACACTGAAGCTTTCTTT	CATHGQGATMNTEAFF
TRBJ1-1	TRBV5-6	-	-	15	TGTGCCAGCAGCTGGACCAGGGTGAGCAACACTGAAGCTTTCTTT	CASSWTRVSNTEAFF
TRBJ2-7	TRBV21-1	-	-	18	TGTGCCAGCAGCAAACGAAGGCGGGGTGACAGGGCGAACTACGAGCAGTACTTC	CASSKRRRGDRANYEQYF
TRBJ2-7	TRBV5-4	-	-	13	TGTGCCAGCAGCGAACAGGGCCCCTACGAGCAGTACTTC	CASSEQGPYEQYF
TRBJ2-3	TRBV1	-	-	15	TGCACCAGCAGCCAAGAGCGGGAGGTTTCAGATACGCAGTATTTT	CTSSQEREVSDTQYF
TRBJ2-3	TRBV9	-	TRBD2	17	TGTGCCAGCAGCGTAGCTGCTAGCGGGAGACACACAGATACGCAGTATTTT	CASSVAASGRHTDTQYF
TRBJ2-7	TRBV7-8	-	-	13	TGTGCCAGCAGCCCAGGTCCTTCCTACGAGCAGTACTTC	CASSPGPSYEQYF
TRBJ1-2	TRBV28	-	TRBD1	15	TGTGCCAGCAGCGGAGTAGTGACAGGGCCCTATGGCTACACCTTC	CASSGVVTGPYGYTF
TRBJ2-5	TRBV30	-	-	17	TGTGCCTGGAGTTACCTGCCGCGGGGACGTCCCCAAGAGACCCAGTACTTC	CAWSYLPRGRPQETQYF
TRBJ2-2	TRBV9	-	TRBD2	15	TGTGCCAGCAGCGCAGGGACTAGGCGGACCGGGGAGCTGTTTTTT	CASSAGTRRTGELFF
TRBJ1-1	TRBV6-1	-	TRBD1	15	TGTGCCAGCAGCGCATTCAGGGGGATGAACACTGAAGCTTTCTTT	CASSAFRGMNTEAFF
TRBJ2-3	TRBV4-1	-	-	12	TGCGCCAGCAGCCAAGTCCAAGATACGCAGTATTTT	CASSQVQDTQYF